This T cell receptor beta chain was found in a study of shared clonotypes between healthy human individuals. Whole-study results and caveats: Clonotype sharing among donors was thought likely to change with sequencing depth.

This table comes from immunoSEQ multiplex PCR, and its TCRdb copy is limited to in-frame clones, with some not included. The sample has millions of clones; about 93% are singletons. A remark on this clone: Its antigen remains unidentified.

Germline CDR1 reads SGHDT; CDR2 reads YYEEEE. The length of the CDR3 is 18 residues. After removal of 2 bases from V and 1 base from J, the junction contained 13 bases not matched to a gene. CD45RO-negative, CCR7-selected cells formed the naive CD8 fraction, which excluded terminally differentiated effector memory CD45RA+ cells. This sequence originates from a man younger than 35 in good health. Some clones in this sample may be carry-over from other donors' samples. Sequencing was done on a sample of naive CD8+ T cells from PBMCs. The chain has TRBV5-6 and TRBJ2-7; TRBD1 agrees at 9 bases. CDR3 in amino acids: CASSFMKFSGTGSYEQYF. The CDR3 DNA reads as TGTGCCAGCAGCTTTATGAAATTCTCCGGGACAGGGTCCTACGAGCAGTACTTC.